This T cell receptor beta chain stems from a study of technical replicates of blood from a handful of donors. Looked up from germline, CDR1 is SGDLS and CDR2 is YYNGEE. The CDR3 length is 13 residues. The ends were cut back, 3 bases at V and 6 bases at J, with 10 bases in the middle. The method was immunoSEQ multiplex PCR; TCRdb's version includes in-frame clones alone and lacks a portion of them. Here the sample spans tens of thousands of clones, 80% to 95% being singletons. The chain links TRBV9 to TRBJ2-1; TRBD2 is a possible D gene (6 bases). The sequence came from a human donor in good health. Sequencing was carried out using T cells isolated from PBMCs. The CDR3 DNA follows: TGTGCCAGCAGCGACAGACTAGTCAATGAGCAGTTCTTC. This sequence encodes CASSDRLVNEQFF.